Presented here are 19 T cell receptor beta chains from one specimen sequenced in a study of OX40 agonist ivuxolimab in advanced cancers. The method was immunoSEQ multiplex PCR; TCRdb's version includes in-frame clones alone and lacks a portion of them. The table has tens of thousands of clones, roughly 80% seen once; the top ten hold more than 1.5%. The sample was CD4+ or CD8+ T cells sorted from blood, taken in a trial of the OX40 agonist ivuxolimab. Source of these receptors: an adult with an advanced solid tumor such as melanoma, head and neck, liver or kidney cancer.

The V call is TRBV5-6, the J call TRBJ2-1; D is perhaps TRBD2 (6 bases). The V gene lost 0 bases and the J gene lost 8 bases, with 24 bases spanning the gap. The CDR3 has 18 amino acids. Germline V gene sequence: CDR1 SGHDT, CDR2 YYEEEE. Written as DNA, the CDR3 is TGTGCCAGCAGCTTGGATCGGCGGGCGGCGGGATTCCTTCATGAGCAGTTCTTC. It yields the protein CASSLDRRAAGFLHEQFF.

This chain joins TRBV7-9 and TRBJ1-2; 7 bases fit TRBD1. This CDR3 contains 14 residues. Germline lookup yields CDR1 SEHNR and CDR2 FQNEAQ (reference sequence). V lost 8 bases, J lost 0 bases, and 6 bases stayed unmatched. The CDR3 coding sequence is TGTGCCAGCTTCCAGGGGGAAGCTAACTATGGCTACACCTTC. Residues: CASFQGEANYGYTF.

V usage is TRBV7-3 and J usage is TRBJ1-1; a possible D gene is TRBD1 (6 bases). Trimming shortened V by 5 bases and J by 0 bases, and 10 bases separated the two germline ends. The CDR3 consists of 14 residues. Germline assignment: CDR1 SGHTA and CDR2 FQGTGA. The CDR3 here is CASSRQDMNTEAFF. The CDR3, as DNA: TGTGCCAGCAGCCGACAGGATATGAACACTGAAGCTTTCTTT.

The chain is built from TRBV5-1 and TRBJ2-5; tentative D call: TRBD1 (6 bases). Deletions cut 4 bases from V and 3 bases from J, with 10 bases between. The CDR3 totals 13 residues. Per germline, CDR1 SGHRS and CDR2 YFSETQ. CDR3 sequence: CASSREGEETQYF. In DNA form, the CDR3 reads TGCGCCAGCAGCCGTGAGGGGGAAGAGACCCAGTACTTC.

CDR3 loop: CASSLSASNSPLHF. As DNA, the CDR3 is TGTGCCAGCAGCCTATCGGCCTCGAATTCACCCCTCCACTTT. The J gene is TRBJ1-6, the V gene TRBV7-9; D unclear. V was shortened by 5 bases and J by 7 bases, with 12 bases between the two germline ends. Germline CDR1 is SEHNR and CDR2 is FQNEAQ (reference sequence). The CDR3 is made up of 14 amino acids.

V usage is TRBV6-1 and J usage is TRBJ2-7, with TRBD1 identical over 8 bases. Germline V gene lookup returns CDR1 MNHNS and CDR2 SASEGT. The junction had 8 bases not matched to a gene; V was cut back by 4 bases and J by 0 bases. The CDR3 runs to 16 residues. The CDR3 sequence is CASSGLGTGLSYEQYF. CDR3 in DNA: TGTGCCAGCAGTGGGCTTGGGACAGGTCTCTCCTACGAGCAGTACTTC.

V usage is TRBV27 and J usage is TRBJ1-6, with D uncertain. CDR3 length equals 15 residues. V lost 6 bases, J lost 5 bases, and 14 bases lay in between. Looked up from germline, CDR1 is MNHEY and CDR2 is SMNVEV (reference sequence). This CDR3 is CASSLRVGHNSPLHF. The CDR3 nucleotides read TGTGCCAGCAGCCTCCGGGTCGGCCATAATTCACCCCTCCACTTT.

The chain has TRBV19 and TRBJ2-1, with TRBD2 identical over 9 bases. After removal of 6 bases from V and 8 bases from J, the junction contained 5 bases not matched to a gene. This CDR3 contains 13 residues. Germline CDR1 is LNHDA and CDR2 is SQIVND (reference sequence). This chain's CDR3 is CASRGSGRDEQFF. The CDR3 region has the DNA TGTGCCAGTAGAGGTAGCGGGAGAGATGAGCAGTTCTTC.

There are a few counts of this clone. The chain uses TRBV7-3 and TRBJ1-5; D might be TRBD1 (5 bases). The V end was cut by 1 base, the J end by 5 bases, with 6 bases between. This CDR3 has 13 residues. Germline CDR1 and CDR2: SGHTA and FQGTGA. This chain's CDR3 is CASSLRGDQPQHF. The CDR3 coding sequence is TGTGCCAGCAGCTTAAGAGGGGATCAGCCCCAGCATTTT. Drawing the rest from reference TRBV7-3 and TRBJ1-5, the complete variable domain is GAGVSQTPSNKVTEKGKYVELRCDPISGHTALYWYRQSLGQGPEFLIYFQGTGAADDSGLPNDRFFAVRPEGSVSTLKIQRTERGDSAVYLCASSLRGDQPQHFGDGTRLSIL.

The chain has TRBV4-3 and TRBJ2-5; D is unresolved. The J call may be mistaken, given a closer DNA end match to TRBJ2-7. In germline, CDR1 is LGHNA, CDR2 YSLEER. CDR3 size: 13 residues. In DNA, the CDR3 is TGCGCCAGCAGCACTGGACGGTTTTACGAGCAGTACTTC. Translating it yields CASSTGRFYEQYF.

By share of the sample, this clone is medium-sized (0.01 to 0.1%). This chain connects TRBV11-3 to TRBJ2-7, with D possibly matching TRBD1 (5 bases). Germline values: CDR1 SGHNT, CDR2 YENEEA. The CDR3 covers 13 residues. The V and J ends lost 3 bases and 2 bases respectively, with 8 bases between them. CDR3 loop: CASSLEGAYEQYF. CDR3 bases: TGTGCCAGCAGCTTGGAAGGGGCCTACGAGCAGTACTTC.

The gene calls are TRBV19 and TRBJ2-1, with a weak D call TRBD2 (8 bases). The V end lost 6 bases, the J end lost 4 bases, and 19 bases lay between the germline ends. Germline V gives CDR1 LNHDA, CDR2 SQIVND (reference sequence). This CDR3 is built from 16 residues. The CDR3 region has the DNA TGTGCCAGTAGCGGGACTAGGGGGCCCCCTTACAATGAGCAGTTCTTC. This encodes CASSGTRGPPYNEQFF. Filled out from reference TRBV19 and TRBJ2-1, the complete variable domain reads DGGITQSPKYLFRKEGQNVTLSCEQNLNHDAMYWYRQDPGQGLRLIYYSQIVNDFQKGDIAEGYSVSREKKESFPLTVTSAQKNPTAFYLCASSGTRGPPYNEQFFGPGTRLTVL.

The chain links TRBV30 to TRBJ1-1; no reliable D call. Per germline, CDR1 GTSNPN and CDR2 SVGIG (reference sequence). V lost 1 base to trimming and J lost 4 bases, with 7 bases between them. CDR3 length equals 12 residues. The CDR3 DNA is TGTGCCTGGAGTGGGGAGGGCACTGAAGCTTTCTTT. Translating it yields CAWSGEGTEAFF.

V usage is TRBV9 and J usage is TRBJ2-3, with 7 positions matching TRBD2. The germline CDR1 and CDR2 sequences are SGDLS and YYNGEE. This CDR3 region has 16 residues. With V trimmed by 4 bases and J by 6 bases, 14 bases remained unmatched. CDR3 protein: CASSPTGRTAVDTQYF. CDR3 nucleotide sequence: TGTGCCAGCAGCCCAACCGGGAGGACCGCCGTGGATACGCAGTATTTT.

This clone has only one observation. V is TRBV29-1 and J is TRBJ2-1; 8 positions match TRBD1. CDR3 length: 19 residues. From germline, CDR1 is SQVTM and CDR2 ANQGSEA. Trimming at V came to 0 bases and at J to 0 bases, leaving 13 bases not matched to a gene. The CDR3, as DNA: TGCAGCGTTGAAGATACGGGCAGGGGGCGGCCTACCTCCTACAATGAGCAGTTCTTC. Translated, it gives CSVEDTGRGRPTSYNEQFF.

The sample holds a few counts of this clone. The V and J genes are TRBV10-3 and TRBJ2-7, with 8 positions matching TRBD2. The CDR3 consists of 13 residues. Germline V CDR1 and CDR2: ENHRY, SYGVKD. The V and J ends lost 7 bases and 2 bases, in that order; junction bases with no gene match: 4. In DNA, the CDR3 is TGTGCCATCATGACTAGCGAAGCCTACGAGCAGTACTTC. The encoded protein is CAIMTSEAYEQYF.

The V gene is TRBV2, the J gene TRBJ2-7; weak D call: TRBD2 (5 bases). The CDR3 is made up of 13 amino acids. Germline CDR1 SNHLY, CDR2 FYNNEI. Between the trimmed V and J ends, which lost 8 bases and 2 bases, there was a span of 13 bases. CDR3 residues: CASFEGRTYEQYF. As DNA, the CDR3 is TGTGCCAGCTTCGAGGGAAGGACCTACGAGCAGTACTTC. Full variable domain (remainder filled in from reference TRBV2 and TRBJ2-7): EPEVTQTPSHQVTQMGQEVILRCVPISNHLYFYWYRQILGQKVEFLVSFYNNEISEKSEIFDDQFSVERPDGSNFTLKIRSTKLEDSAMYFCASFEGRTYEQYFGPGTRLTVT.

This chain joins TRBV28 and TRBJ2-1; D remains unclear. CDR3 length equals 15 residues. Germline CDR1 MDHEN, CDR2 SYDVKM. V was clipped by 7 bases and J by 0 bases, with 13 bases between them. The CDR3 DNA reads TGTGCCAGCACTCCGTCAGAGACCTCCTACAATGAGCAGTTCTTC. Translating gives CASTPSETSYNEQFF.

The chain joins TRBV7-8 to TRBJ2-7; TRBD1 aligns across 8 bases. Unmatched junction bases numbered 10, after V lost 5 bases and J lost 4 bases. The CDR3 contains 15 residues. Germline CDR1 is SGHVS and CDR2 is FQNEAQ. CDR3 protein: CASSPLRRGLYEQYV. The CDR3 DNA follows: TGTGCCAGCAGCCCATTACGCAGGGGGCTGTACGAGCAGTACGTC.